These T cell receptor beta chains were read from a single sample in a study of blood T cells in healthy people across ages. TCRdb used MiXCR to reprocess the 5' RACE reads, holding one entry per CDR3 protein. The repertoire consists of 1.5 million to 1.9 million distinct CDR3 sequences, with around 40% occurring once and the leading ten covering 4%. The sequencing sample was made of blood. All receptors derive from a woman between 18 and 29 years old in good health. Each CDR3 is given with its conserved first and last residue. D genes are given only for firm matches. Clone size, where shown, is once, few, many, or a class for clones that have expanded.

j_call clone_size v_call d_call cdr3_nt cdr3_aa
TRBJ2-1 few TRBV2 TRBD1 TGTGCCAGCCAGAGACAGGGACCCTACAATGAGCAGTTCTTC CASQRQGPYNEQFF
TRBJ2-1 NA TRBV28 TRBD2 TGTGCCAACAGTTTAAGGACTAGCGGGAGTTTCTACAATGAGCAGTTCTTC CANSLRTSGSFYNEQFF
TRBJ1-5 NA TRBV30 NA TGTGCCTGGAGTCACAGCCTTAATCAGCCCCAGCATTTT CAWSHSLNQPQHF
TRBJ1-2 few TRBV10-3 TRBD1 TGTGCCATCAGTGGGACAGGAGTGTTCGACGGCTACACCTTC CAISGTGVFDGYTF
TRBJ2-3 few TRBV20-1 NA TGCAGTGCAACGAACCGACAGGAGGCCACAGATACGCAGTATTTT CSATNRQEATDTQYF
TRBJ1-2 few TRBV20-1 TRBD1 TGCAGTGCCCTCGAGGGACAGGGGCAGTTCTATGGCTACACCTTC CSALEGQGQFYGYTF
TRBJ2-5 NA TRBV20-1 TRBD1 TGCAGTGGACAAGGGTACAGGGGACAAGAGACCCAGTACTTC CSGQGYRGQETQYF
TRBJ2-1 NA TRBV29-1 TRBD2 TGCAGCGTTGAAGTCCTAGCGGTATCCTACAATGAGCAGTTCTTC CSVEVLAVSYNEQFF
TRBJ2-7 NA TRBV20-1 NA TGCAGTGCTACGGGGCGGGGCACCTACGAGCAGTACTTC CSATGRGTYEQYF
TRBJ2-7 NA TRBV4-3 NA TGCGCCAGCAGCCAAGAATTCCGGGGCTACGAGCAGTACTTC CASSQEFRGYEQYF
TRBJ1-1 NA TRBV4-2 NA TGTGCCAGCAGCCAAGAGAGGTGGGGAAGTGGGACTGAAGCTTTCTTT CASSQERWGSGTEAFF
TRBJ1-2 NA TRBV6-1 TRBD1 TGTGCCAGCAGTGAGACCCCTGGCTCGGGACAGATCTATGGCTACACCTTC CASSETPGSGQIYGYTF
TRBJ2-1 NA TRBV5-4 TRBD2 TGTGCCAGCTCCTGGACTAGCGTCCATGAGCAGTTCTTC CASSWTSVHEQFF
TRBJ2-5 few TRBV7-9 TRBD2 TGTGCCAGCAGCCCTCGGACTAGCGGGGACCTGTACCAAGAGACCCAGTACTTC CASSPRTSGDLYQETQYF
TRBJ1-2 NA TRBV20-1 TRBD1 TGCAGTGCTAGAGTTACAGGGGGCGGCTATGGCTACACCTTC CSARVTGGGYGYTF
TRBJ1-4 NA TRBV7-2 NA TGTGCCAGCAGCTTCCGCCGGGGAGGTGAAAAACTGTTTTTT CASSFRRGGEKLFF
TRBJ2-5 NA TRBV6-2/TRBV6-3 NA TGTGCCAGCATCGTCGCCCGGGCCCAAGAGACCCAGTACTTC CASIVARAQETQYF
TRBJ1-1 few TRBV2 NA TGTGCCAGCAGTGAAGCTTGGGGCACTGAAGCTTTCTTT CASSEAWGTEAFF
TRBJ1-1 NA TRBV7-9 TRBD1 TGTGCCAGCAGCTCGACGATACAGGGGGGCACTGAAGCTTTCTTT CASSSTIQGGTEAFF
TRBJ2-1 NA TRBV4-3 NA TGCGCCAGCAGCCATAGCCGGAGGGCCGAAGAGCAGTTCTTC CASSHSRRAEEQFF
TRBJ2-7 NA TRBV20-1 TRBD1 TGCAGTGCTAGCCTTCGGGACAGGGGATGGTCGTCACTATTCCACGAGCAGTACTTC CSASLRDRGWSSLFHEQYF
TRBJ2-7 NA TRBV6-2/TRBV6-3 TRBD2 TGTGCCAGCAGTCTTGTAGCGGGAGGCGTCTCCTACGAGCAGTACTTC CASSLVAGGVSYEQYF
TRBJ1-2 NA TRBV29-1 NA TGCAGCGTTGCCTACCCGGGGGATGGCTACACCTTC CSVAYPGDGYTF
TRBJ2-6 NA TRBV11-2 TRBD1 TGTGCCAGCAGCTGGACAGGGCGTTCGGGGGCCAACGTCCTGACTTTC CASSWTGRSGANVLTF
TRBJ1-1 NA TRBV20-1 NA TGCAGTGCTCCCAGCCGGCAGGGAGGAACTGAAGCTTTCTTT CSAPSRQGGTEAFF
TRBJ2-7 NA TRBV20-1 NA TGCAGTGCTAGCCGCGGGGGCGGGAGCTACGAGCAGTACTTC CSASRGGGSYEQYF
TRBJ2-3 NA TRBV29-1 NA TGCAGCGTTGGTGGGGGGATCACAGATACGCAGTATTTT CSVGGGITDTQYF
TRBJ2-7 NA TRBV10-3 TRBD2 TGTGCCATCAGTGACCCGGGACTAGCGGGGTTTTCCGAGCAGTACTTC CAISDPGLAGFSEQYF
TRBJ1-5 NA TRBV6-5 NA TGTGCCAGCAGCCCGACCACAGGTTATAGCAATCAGCCCCAGCATTTT CASSPTTGYSNQPQHF
TRBJ1-2 NA TRBV29-1 NA TGCAGCGTTGGGGCCAGCTTATATGGCTACACCTTC CSVGASLYGYTF
TRBJ2-5 NA TRBV7-2 NA TGTGCCAGCAGCTTATGGGGGGGCCGGCGTGAGACCCAGTACTTC CASSLWGGRRETQYF
TRBJ1-1 few TRBV6-2/TRBV6-3 NA TGTGCCAGCAGTTACTGGAGCACTGAAGCTTTCTTT CASSYWSTEAFF
TRBJ2-5 NA TRBV6-2/TRBV6-3 TRBD2 TGTGCCAGCACCCTAGCGGGGAAAGAGACCCAGTACTTC CASTLAGKETQYF
TRBJ1-2 NA TRBV7-8 TRBD1 TGTGCCAGCAGCTTAATACAGGGGGTAGACTATGGCTACACCTTC CASSLIQGVDYGYTF
TRBJ1-4 NA TRBV3-1 TRBD1 TGTGCCAGCAGCCAAGTGGGACAGAAAGAAAAACTGTTTTTT CASSQVGQKEKLFF
TRBJ1-1 few TRBV7-9 NA TGTGCCAGCAGCCCCTCGGGGACGCCTGAAGCTTTCTTT CASSPSGTPEAFF
TRBJ1-5 NA TRBV6-1 NA TGTGCCAGCCGCCGCCCAGGGGCGAACAATCAGCCCCAGCATTTT CASRRPGANNQPQHF
TRBJ1-2 NA TRBV28 NA TGTGCCAGCAGTTTCGGGGGCCTCTCGAACTATGGCTACACCTTC CASSFGGLSNYGYTF
TRBJ2-1 few TRBV9 NA TGTGCCAGCAGCGTAGATTCGAACTCCTACAATGAGCAGTTCTTC CASSVDSNSYNEQFF
TRBJ2-5 NA TRBV7-6 TRBD2 TGTGCCAGCAGTCCACGACTAGCGGGATTACCACAAGAGACCCAGTACTTC CASSPRLAGLPQETQYF
TRBJ1-2 NA TRBV29-1 TRBD1 TGCGGCGTTGAGGACAGGAACTATGGCTACACCTTC CGVEDRNYGYTF
TRBJ1-5 NA TRBV25-1 NA TGTGCCAGCAGTGACTCCCGAGGGGGAAATCAGCCCCAGCATTTT CASSDSRGGNQPQHF
TRBJ1-2 NA TRBV12-3/TRBV12-4 NA TGTGCCACCACGGGGGCGATTAACTATGGCTACACCTTC CATTGAINYGYTF
TRBJ2-1 NA TRBV27 NA TGTGCCAGCAGTCCCCGGGACCAATCCAACAATGAGCAGTTCTTC CASSPRDQSNNEQFF
TRBJ2-3 NA TRBV7-2 TRBD2 TGTACCAGCAGCTTTGATAGCGGGACGGGCACAGATACGCAGTATTTT CTSSFDSGTGTDTQYF
TRBJ2-7 NA TRBV5-1 TRBD2 TGCGCCAGCACCAGGACTAGCGGGGTGTCCTCCTACGAGCAGTACTTC CASTRTSGVSSYEQYF
TRBJ1-1 NA TRBV12-3/TRBV12-4 NA TGTGCCAGCAGTGGGGGGGCGGGTGAAGCTTTCTTT CASSGGAGEAFF
TRBJ2-3 few TRBV7-3 TRBD2 TGTGCCAGCAGCCTACCTGGGGGGGACACAGATACGCAGTATTTT CASSLPGGDTDTQYF